This T cell receptor beta chain was identified in a study of spatial heterogeneity in lung cancer. In TCRdb, the 5' RACE reads were re-called with MiXCR into one record per CDR3 protein. Here the sample spans some 83,000 distinct CDR3 sequences, approximately 8.1% being singletons. This clonotype was seen a handful of times. Time point given: sample taken at primary tumor resection. CDR1 SGHVS and CDR2 FNYEAQ come from the germline V gene. CDR3 length: 17 residues. With V trimmed by 6 bases and J by 2 bases, 13 bases remained unmatched. This receptor was obtained from a male donor with early-stage non-small cell lung cancer. The J gene is TRBJ2-7, the V gene TRBV7-6; TRBD1 agrees at 10 bases. The sequencing used PBMCs, collected at surgery. Written as DNA, the CDR3 is TGTGCCAGCAGTCCACGCGCTCCGGGACAGGGGACCTACGAGCAGTACTTC. Protein product: CASSPRAPGQGTYEQYF.